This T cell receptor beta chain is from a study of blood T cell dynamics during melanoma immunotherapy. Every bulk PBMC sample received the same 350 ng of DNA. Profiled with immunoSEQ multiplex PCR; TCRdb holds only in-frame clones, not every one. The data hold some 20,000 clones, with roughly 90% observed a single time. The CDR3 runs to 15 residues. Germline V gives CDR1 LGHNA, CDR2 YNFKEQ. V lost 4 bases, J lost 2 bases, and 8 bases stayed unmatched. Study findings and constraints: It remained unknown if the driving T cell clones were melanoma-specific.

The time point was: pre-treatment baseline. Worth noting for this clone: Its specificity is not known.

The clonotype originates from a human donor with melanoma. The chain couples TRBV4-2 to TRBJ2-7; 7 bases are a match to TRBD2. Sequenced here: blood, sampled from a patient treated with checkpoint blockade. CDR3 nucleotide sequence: TGTGCCAGCAGCCCCCCAGCGGGAACCCCCTACGAGCAGTACTTC. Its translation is CASSPPAGTPYEQYF.